Listed below are T cell receptor beta chains from one sample, sequenced in a study of human thymus T cells. Data came from immunoSEQ multiplex PCR; TCRdb stores just in-frame clones and leaves some out. The profile shows tens of thousands of clones, 94% of them singletons. Sample: blood. The receptors shown here come from a boy younger than two with a congenital heart defect but otherwise immunologically healthy. Each CDR3 is given with its conserved first and last residue. The order of the fields is CDR3 protein, CDR3 DNA, J gene, clone size, V gene, D gene. The D gene is left open where the match is weak. Only part of the rows carry a size: once, few, many, or a class if the clone is expanded.

CDR3aa: CSVESSYEQYF
CDR3nt: TGCAGCGTTGAGAGCTCCTACGAGCAGTACTTC
j_gene: TRBJ2-7
abundance: NA
v_gene: TRBV29-1
d_gene: NA

CDR3aa: CASSEALAGVYNEQFF
CDR3nt: TGCGCCAGCAGTGAGGCACTAGCGGGAGTCTACAATGAGCAGTTCTTC
j_gene: TRBJ2-1
abundance: NA
v_gene: TRBV10-2
d_gene: TRBD2

CDR3aa: CASSARTSRSYEQYF
CDR3nt: TGTGCCAGCAGTGCCCGGACTAGTCGTTCCTACGAGCAGTACTTC
j_gene: TRBJ2-7
abundance: NA
v_gene: TRBV2
d_gene: TRBD2

CDR3aa: CSVGQTLTNYGYTF
CDR3nt: TGCAGCGTCGGACAGACCCTCACTAACTATGGCTACACCTTC
j_gene: TRBJ1-2
abundance: NA
v_gene: TRBV29-1
d_gene: NA

CDR3aa: CASSLSYGPWDEQFF
CDR3nt: TGTGCCAGCAGCTTAAGCTACGGACCATGGGATGAGCAGTTCTTC
j_gene: TRBJ2-1
abundance: NA
v_gene: TRBV7-9
d_gene: NA

CDR3aa: CASSVDNYGYTF
CDR3nt: TGTGCCAGCAGCGTAGACAACTATGGCTACACCTTC
j_gene: TRBJ1-2
abundance: NA
v_gene: TRBV9
d_gene: NA

CDR3aa: CASSSDRGGGDTQYF
CDR3nt: TGTGCCAGCAGTTCAGACAGGGGCGGGGGGGATACGCAGTATTTT
j_gene: TRBJ2-3
abundance: NA
v_gene: TRBV28
d_gene: NA

CDR3aa: CASSLAPEEFYF
CDR3nt: TGTGCCAGCAGCTTAGCGCCTGAAGAGTTCTACTTC
j_gene: TRBJ2-7
abundance: once
v_gene: TRBV7-9
d_gene: NA

CDR3aa: CASSLRAGTKLFF
CDR3nt: TGTGCCAGCAGTTTGCGTGCGGGGACAAAACTGTTTTTT
j_gene: TRBJ1-4
abundance: NA
v_gene: TRBV28
d_gene: NA

CDR3aa: CATSRDLVTEGFGYTF
CDR3nt: TGTGCCACCAGCAGAGATCTTGTCACAGAGGGCTTTGGCTACACCTTC
j_gene: TRBJ1-2
abundance: NA
v_gene: TRBV15
d_gene: NA

CDR3aa: CSAEQRDEQYF
CDR3nt: TGCAGTGCGGAGCAACGGGACGAGCAGTACTTC
j_gene: TRBJ2-7
abundance: NA
v_gene: TRBV20-1
d_gene: NA

CDR3aa: CASSLGGSGNTIYF
CDR3nt: TGTGCCAGCAGCTTGGGGGGCTCTGGAAACACCATATATTTT
j_gene: TRBJ1-3
abundance: NA
v_gene: TRBV5-6
d_gene: NA

CDR3aa: CASSSPRGNGYTF
CDR3nt: TGTGCCAGCAGCTCGCCCCGGGGCAATGGCTACACCTTC
j_gene: TRBJ1-2
abundance: NA
v_gene: TRBV13
d_gene: NA

CDR3aa: CASGSPLHF
CDR3nt: TGTGCCAGCGGCTCACCCCTCCACTTT
j_gene: TRBJ1-6
abundance: NA
v_gene: TRBV9
d_gene: NA

CDR3aa: CASSQATFYNEQFF
CDR3nt: TGTGCCAGCAGCCAAGCCACCTTCTACAATGAGCAGTTCTTC
j_gene: TRBJ2-1
abundance: NA
v_gene: TRBV14
d_gene: NA

CDR3aa: CASSPYAYNEQFF
CDR3nt: TGTGCCAGCAGTCCGTACGCCTACAATGAGCAGTTCTTC
j_gene: TRBJ2-1
abundance: once
v_gene: TRBV28
d_gene: NA

CDR3aa: CSVETGEGYEQYF
CDR3nt: TGCAGCGTTGAAACCGGGGAGGGCTACGAGCAGTACTTC
j_gene: TRBJ2-7
abundance: NA
v_gene: TRBV29-1
d_gene: TRBD2

CDR3aa: CASSYYGGAETQYF
CDR3nt: TGTGCCAGCAGTTACTATGGTGGGGCAGAGACCCAGTACTTC
j_gene: TRBJ2-5
abundance: NA
v_gene: TRBV6-5
d_gene: NA

CDR3aa: CASSQAGGPGNTIYF
CDR3nt: TGTGCCAGCAGCCAAGCAGGGGGCCCGGGAAACACCATATATTTT
j_gene: TRBJ1-3
abundance: once
v_gene: TRBV7-3
d_gene: TRBD1

CDR3aa: CASKIGGHGDTQYF
CDR3nt: TGTGCCAGCAAAATCGGGGGGCATGGAGATACGCAGTATTTT
j_gene: TRBJ2-3
abundance: NA
v_gene: TRBV6-5
d_gene: NA

CDR3aa: CASSLGFNEKLFF
CDR3nt: TGTGCCAGCAGCTTGGGATTCAATGAAAAACTGTTTTTT
j_gene: TRBJ1-4
abundance: NA
v_gene: TRBV5-6
d_gene: NA

CDR3aa: CASSFGNTEAFF
CDR3nt: TGTGCCAGCAGCTTTGGTAACACTGAAGCTTTCTTT
j_gene: TRBJ1-1
abundance: NA
v_gene: TRBV5-6
d_gene: NA

CDR3aa: CASSPDRPSGNTIYF
CDR3nt: TGTGCCAGCAGCCCCGACCGTCCCTCTGGAAACACCATATATTTT
j_gene: TRBJ1-3
abundance: few
v_gene: TRBV7-9
d_gene: NA

CDR3aa: CAWSLGFGFSPLHF
CDR3nt: TGTGCCTGGAGTTTAGGGTTCGGATTTTCACCCCTCCACTTT
j_gene: TRBJ1-6
abundance: few
v_gene: TRBV30
d_gene: NA

CDR3aa: CASSLDPLAGNEQFF
CDR3nt: TGTGCCAGCAGTTTGGATCCTCTAGCGGGTAATGAGCAGTTCTTC
j_gene: TRBJ2-1
abundance: NA
v_gene: TRBV28
d_gene: TRBD2

CDR3aa: CASSRAGNQPQHF
CDR3nt: TGCGCCAGCAGCAGGGCGGGCAATCAGCCCCAGCATTTT
j_gene: TRBJ1-5
abundance: NA
v_gene: TRBV5-1
d_gene: NA

CDR3aa: CASSFEEWVNEQFF
CDR3nt: TGTGCCAGCAGTTTCGAGGAATGGGTCAATGAGCAGTTCTTC
j_gene: TRBJ2-1
abundance: NA
v_gene: TRBV28
d_gene: NA

CDR3aa: CASSIGQGGGSNQPQHF
CDR3nt: TGTGCCAGCAGTATCGGACAGGGAGGGGGTAGCAATCAGCCCCAGCATTTT
j_gene: TRBJ1-5
abundance: NA
v_gene: TRBV2
d_gene: TRBD1

CDR3aa: CASSYSGSNQPQHF
CDR3nt: TGTGCCAGCAGTTATTCTGGAAGCAATCAGCCCCAGCATTTT
j_gene: TRBJ1-5
abundance: NA
v_gene: TRBV6-5
d_gene: NA

CDR3aa: CASSPLQGPVTEAFF
CDR3nt: TGTGCCAGCAGTCCCCTACAGGGGCCCGTCACTGAAGCTTTCTTT
j_gene: TRBJ1-1
abundance: NA
v_gene: TRBV27
d_gene: TRBD1

CDR3aa: CASSKAPWEGESYEQYF
CDR3nt: TGTGCCAGCAGCAAAGCTCCTTGGGAGGGGGAGTCCTACGAGCAGTACTTC
j_gene: TRBJ2-7
abundance: NA
v_gene: TRBV21-1
d_gene: NA

CDR3aa: CASSSDALSYNEQFF
CDR3nt: TGTGCCAGCAGTTCCGACGCCCTCTCCTACAATGAGCAGTTCTTC
j_gene: TRBJ2-1
abundance: NA
v_gene: TRBV11-3
d_gene: NA

CDR3aa: CASSIQGFTEAFF
CDR3nt: TGTGCCAGTAGTATTCAGGGCTTCACTGAAGCTTTCTTT
j_gene: TRBJ1-1
abundance: NA
v_gene: TRBV19
d_gene: NA

CDR3aa: CASSIGGVTGTAGYTF
CDR3nt: TGTGCCAGCAGTATTGGAGGGGTCACAGGAACTGCGGGCTACACCTTC
j_gene: TRBJ1-2
abundance: NA
v_gene: TRBV5-6
d_gene: NA

CDR3aa: CASSLDPAGAVTGELFF
CDR3nt: TGTGCCAGCAGCTTAGATCCAGCGGGAGCCGTCACCGGGGAGCTGTTTTTT
j_gene: TRBJ2-2
abundance: NA
v_gene: TRBV13
d_gene: TRBD2

CDR3aa: CASSFVGTYEQYF
CDR3nt: TGTGCCAGCAGCTTTGTCGGGACCTACGAGCAGTACTTC
j_gene: TRBJ2-7
abundance: once
v_gene: TRBV7-2
d_gene: NA

CDR3aa: CASSFRGPGYTF
CDR3nt: TGTGCCAGCAGCTTCAGGGGGCCTGGCTACACCTTC
j_gene: TRBJ1-2
abundance: NA
v_gene: TRBV5-6
d_gene: TRBD1

CDR3aa: CASSLASGNTIYF
CDR3nt: TGTGCCAGCAGCTTAGCCTCTGGAAACACCATATATTTT
j_gene: TRBJ1-3
abundance: NA
v_gene: TRBV7-2
d_gene: NA

CDR3aa: CASSVGTGVSYGYTF
CDR3nt: TGTGCCAGCAGCGTAGGGACAGGGGTCAGCTATGGCTACACCTTC
j_gene: TRBJ1-2
abundance: NA
v_gene: TRBV9
d_gene: TRBD1

CDR3aa: CASSYTSGSSYEQYF
CDR3nt: TGTGCCAGCAGCTACACTAGCGGGAGTTCCTACGAGCAGTACTTC
j_gene: TRBJ2-7
abundance: NA
v_gene: TRBV7-2
d_gene: TRBD2

CDR3aa: CASSLGQLNSPLHF
CDR3nt: TGCGCCAGCAGCTTGGGGCAGCTTAATTCACCCCTCCACTTT
j_gene: TRBJ1-6
abundance: few
v_gene: TRBV5-1
d_gene: NA

CDR3aa: CASSLGEGSVLDTQYF
CDR3nt: TGTGCCAGCAGCTTAGGCGAGGGTAGCGTTCTAGATACGCAGTATTTT
j_gene: TRBJ2-3
abundance: NA
v_gene: TRBV7-9
d_gene: NA